Sequencing of this T cell receptor (beta chain) was carried out in a study of vaccination effects on CD4 cells after COVID-19. The repertoire was sequenced with immunoSEQ multiplex PCR; TCRdb's copy has only in-frame clones and lacks some. The sample includes roughly 63,000 clones, around 82% of them seen just once. The CDR3 has 13 residues. V was trimmed by 3 bases and J by 2 bases, leaving 7 bases between them. Germline loops: CDR1 SGHTA, CDR2 FQGNSA. ViraFEST expansion of antigen-specific CD4+ T cells with viral peptide pools preceded sequencing. Isolation of CD4+ T cells took place after about nine days of culture. Every participant took two doses of the BNT162b2 or mRNA-1273 vaccine. Cultures received IL-2 medium that replaced half the medium on days 3 and 7. On this clone: Its antigen remains unidentified.

This chain joins TRBV7-2 and TRBJ2-5; D call uncertain. This TCR came from a human donor who received a COVID-19 vaccine. Here the sequenced sample was CD4+ T cells from PBMCs cultured with HCoV-OC43 spike peptides, taken after COVID-19 vaccination. Subset defined: HCoV-OC43 spike overlapping peptide pool stimulation. CDR3 residues: CASSFSGQETQYF. The CDR3 DNA is TGTGCCAGCAGCTTCTCCGGACAAGAGACCCAGTACTTC.